The rows below give T cell receptor beta chains drawn from one sample of a study of CD4+ T cells in melanoma. Libraries were prepared by immunoSEQ multiplex PCR; TCRdb keeps only in-frame clonotypes and omits some of them. The sample has roughly 140,000 clones, approximately 91% seen once; the top ten hold about 1.5%. These receptors all stem from a human donor with melanoma. CDR3s include the opening cysteine and the closing phenylalanine or tryptophan. Each record gives: CDR3 length, V gene, J gene, CDR3 protein.

15,TRBV30,TRBJ1-5,CAWSLPGQYNQPQHF
15,TRBV9,TRBJ2-2,CASSAGTGDTGELFF
17,TRBV5-6,TRBJ2-1,CASSDREGGEVYNEQFF
12,TRBV6-1,TRBJ2-5,CASRTSGETQYF
16,TRBV11-2,TRBJ2-1,CASSFRSSGGRNEQFF
12,TRBV6-5,TRBJ1-4,CASSPGPEKLFF
15,TRBV7-2,TRBJ2-7,CASSLTAGAPYEQYF
18,TRBV2,TRBJ2-1,CASSFSGGARQSGNEQFF
14,TRBV27,TRBJ1-1,CASSFSSGDTEAFF
14,TRBV28,TRBJ1-4,CASSSGATNEKLFF
14,TRBV6-8,TRBJ2-7,CASRGTGLNYEQYF